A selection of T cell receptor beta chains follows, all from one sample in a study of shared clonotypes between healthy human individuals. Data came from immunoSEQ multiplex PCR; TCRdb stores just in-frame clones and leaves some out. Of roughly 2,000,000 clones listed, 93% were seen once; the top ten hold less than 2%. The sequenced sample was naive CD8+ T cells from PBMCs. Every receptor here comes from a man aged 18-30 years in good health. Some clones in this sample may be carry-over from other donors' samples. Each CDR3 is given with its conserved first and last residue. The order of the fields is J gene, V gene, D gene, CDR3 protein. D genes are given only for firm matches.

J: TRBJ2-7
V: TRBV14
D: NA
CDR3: CASSQDRVYEQYF

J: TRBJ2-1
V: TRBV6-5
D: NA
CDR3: CASSYSGPRDEQFF

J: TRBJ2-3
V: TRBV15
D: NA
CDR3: CATSRDLRVVSPDTQYF

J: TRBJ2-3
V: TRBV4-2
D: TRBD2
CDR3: CASSPTASGRGDTQYF

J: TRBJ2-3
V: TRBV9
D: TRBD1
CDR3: CASSVGDSPDTQYF

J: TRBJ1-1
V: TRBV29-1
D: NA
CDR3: CSVRARTVEAEAFF

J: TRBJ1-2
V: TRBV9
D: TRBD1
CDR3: CASSGPPGQNYGYTF

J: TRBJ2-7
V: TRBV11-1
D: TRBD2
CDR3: CASSRTSGSPSSEQYF

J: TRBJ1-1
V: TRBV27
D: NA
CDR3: CASSFSGTTEAFF

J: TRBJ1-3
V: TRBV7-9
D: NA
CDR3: CASSPPGNTIYF

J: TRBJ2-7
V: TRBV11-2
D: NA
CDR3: CASSLAGAYEQYF

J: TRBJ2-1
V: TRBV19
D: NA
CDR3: CASSSTPYNEQFF